The 17 T cell receptor beta chains reported below all come from one sample, sequenced in a study of T cell responses to AZD1222 COVID-19 vaccine. Assay: immunoSEQ multiplex PCR; the TCRdb copy retains only in-frame clones and omits some. This sample has about 150,000 clones, with 75% to 95% found just once. This sample comprised peripheral blood, obtained 28 days after the second AZD1222 dose. These receptors came from an adult who received the AZD1222 COVID-19 vaccine.

The chain uses TRBV4-2 and TRBJ1-5, with D hard to call. CDR3 length: 13 amino acids. CDR1 and CDR2 (germline): LGHNA, YNFKEQ. With 4 bases removed from V and 0 bases from J, the gap between germline ends came to 4 bases. The CDR3 protein is CASSLNSNQPQHF. The DNA for the CDR3 is TGTGCCAGCAGCCTAAATAGCAATCAGCCCCAGCATTTT.

This clone was detected only once. V gene TRBV6-1 combines with J gene TRBJ1-5, with D hard to call. The CDR3 runs to 17 residues. Germline values: CDR1 MNHNS, CDR2 SASEGT. With 0 bases removed from V and 4 bases from J, the gap between germline ends came to 16 bases. The CDR3 is CASSEARWQVVNQPQHF. The DNA for the CDR3 is TGTGCCAGCAGTGAAGCGCGTTGGCAGGTGGTGAATCAGCCCCAGCATTTT.

V gene TRBV6-1 combines with J gene TRBJ1-5; possible D gene TRBD1, 5 bases. This CDR3 contains 18 residues. Deletions cut 3 bases from V and 1 base from J, with 19 bases between. The germline V gene has CDR1 MNHNS and CDR2 SASEGT. The CDR3 region has the DNA TGTGCCAGCAGTGATTTCAGGGACCCCCGGGGCAGCAATCAGCCCCAGCATTTT. This translates into CASSDFRDPRGSNQPQHF.

The chain recombines TRBV24-1 with TRBJ1-2; tentative D call: TRBD1 (6 bases). Germline-derived CDR1 and CDR2 are KGHDR and SFDVKD. Trimming took 4 bases from V and 7 from J, leaving 12 bases between them. This CDR3 is 13 amino acids long. CDR3 protein: CATSDSQGVGYTF. The CDR3, as DNA: TGTGCCACCAGTGACTCACAGGGCGTTGGCTACACCTTC.

This clone was recorded only once. The chain joins TRBV7-6 to TRBJ2-1, with TRBD2 matching over 10 bases. The CDR3 is 15 residues long. Trimming removed 5 bases from V and 9 bases from J; junction bases left unmatched: 10. Germline V gene sequence: CDR1 SGHVS, CDR2 FNYEAQ. The DNA of the CDR3 is TGTGCCAGCAGCCGGGGGCTAGCGGGAGCGAGTGAGCAGTTCTTC. Translated, it gives CASSRGLAGASEQFF.

The chain recombines TRBV11-2 with TRBJ2-1, with D perhaps TRBD2 (6 bases). The germline gives CDR1 SGHAT, CDR2 FQNNGV. The V gene lost 3 bases and the J gene lost 5 bases, with 14 bases spanning the gap. This CDR3 contains 15 residues. The CDR3 nucleotides are TGTGCCAGCAGCTTGGGACTCCTAAGGAACAATGAGCAGTTCTTC. The encoded protein is CASSLGLLRNNEQFF.

The rearrangement joins TRBV6-5 to TRBJ2-1; 9 nucleotides agree with TRBD2. The CDR3 has 16 amino acids. The junction had 11 bases not matched to a gene; V was cut back by 4 bases and J by 7 bases. Germline V CDR1 and CDR2: MNHEY, SVGAGI. DNA for the CDR3: TGTGCCAGCAGTTGGGATGGACTAGCGCGGATGAATGAGCAGTTCTTC. This encodes CASSWDGLARMNEQFF.

The CDR3 DNA sequence: TGTGCCAGCAGCCCCGGGACTGCATACGAGCAGTACTTC. Translated, it gives CASSPGTAYEQYF. The chain carries TRBV5-6 and TRBJ2-7; the D gene is possibly TRBD2 (6 bases). V lost 4 bases to trimming and J lost 4 bases, with 12 bases between them. Germline CDR1 is SGHDT and CDR2 is YYEEEE. CDR3 length: 13 residues.

The chain uses TRBV10-1 and TRBJ1-2; D unclear. Germline CDR1 and CDR2: WNHNN and SYGVQD (reference sequence). Deletions cut 8 bases from V and 2 bases from J, with 9 bases between. The CDR3 covers 12 residues. Written as DNA, the CDR3 is TGCGCCAGCGGAAACACGAACTATGGCTACACCTTC. This codes for CASGNTNYGYTF.

The CDR3 sequence: CASSWARGGYEQYF. In DNA form, the CDR3 reads TGTGCCAGCAGCTGGGCCAGGGGCGGTTACGAGCAGTACTTC. J is TRBJ2-7 and V is TRBV7-9, with D possibly being TRBD1 (6 bases). This CDR3 has 14 amino acids. CDR1 and CDR2 from the germline V gene are SEHNR and FQNEAQ (reference sequence). Trimming pared 4 bases from V and 4 bases from J, leaving 14 bases between.

V is TRBV3-1 (or the pseudogene TRBV3-2) and J is TRBJ2-5; D may correspond to TRBD1 or TRBD2 (5 bases each). The germline V and J ends were trimmed by 3 bases and 0 bases, with 17 bases remaining between them. The CDR3 is made up of 17 amino acids. CDR1 LGHDT and CDR2 YNNKEL come from the germline V gene (reference sequence). CDR3 protein: CASSHGRGSGYQETQYF. The DNA for the CDR3 is TGTGCCAGCAGCCACGGTCGGGGTTCAGGGTACCAAGAGACCCAGTACTTC.

This chain connects TRBV7-9 to TRBJ1-5, with D uncertain. This CDR3 spans 16 amino acids. Germline V lookup: CDR1 SEHNR, CDR2 FQNEAQ (reference sequence). V was trimmed by 1 base and J by 0 bases, leaving 10 bases between them. The CDR3 sequence: CASSLEGINSNQPQHF. The CDR3 coding sequence is TGTGCCAGCAGCTTAGAAGGCATTAATAGCAATCAGCCCCAGCATTTT.

The rearrangement links TRBV29-1 to TRBJ2-2; D perhaps matches TRBD2 (6 bases). The CDR3 consists of 15 residues. The V gene lost 7 bases and the J gene lost 3 bases, with 18 bases spanning the gap. CDR1 and CDR2 from the germline V gene are SQVTM and ANQGSEA. The CDR3 loop reads CSARRGRGDTGELFF. The CDR3, as DNA: TGCAGCGCCCGGCGGGGCCGAGGCGACACCGGGGAGCTGTTTTTT.

The chain is built from TRBV5-4 and TRBJ2-1; perhaps TRBD1 as D (6 bases). Trimming pared 2 bases from V and 6 bases from J, leaving 12 bases between. The CDR3 spans 14 residues. The germline gives CDR1 SGHNT, CDR2 YYREEE (reference sequence). In nucleotides, the CDR3 is TGTGCCAGCAGCTTACAGGGCCCGATCAATGAGCAGTTCTTC. It yields the protein CASSLQGPINEQFF. The variable domain in full, with the rest retrieved from reference TRBV5-4 and TRBJ2-1, is ETGVTQSPTHLIKTRGQQVTLRCSSQSGHNTVSWYQQALGQGPQFIFQYYREEENGRGNFPPRFSGLQFPNYSSELNVNALELDDSALYLCASSLQGPINEQFFGPGTRLTVL.

This chain links TRBV19 with TRBJ2-5; D possibly corresponds to TRBD1 (5 bases). The CDR3 spans 14 residues. Trimming removed 3 bases from V and 2 bases from J, with 10 bases in between. Germline V gene sequence: CDR1 LNHDA, CDR2 SQIVND (reference sequence). As DNA, the CDR3 is TGTGCCAGTAGTATCGGACATCGGCAAGAGACCCAGTACTTC. Protein sequence: CASSIGHRQETQYF.

The V call is TRBV27, the J call TRBJ2-2, with TRBD2 as a possible D gene (5 bases). The V gene lost 5 bases and the J gene lost 9 bases, with 16 bases spanning the gap. From germline, CDR1 is MNHEY and CDR2 SMNVEV (reference sequence). The CDR3 has 14 residues. The CDR3 nucleotides are TGTGCCAGCAGTCCCTCCTCAACGGGGAGGGAGCTGTTTTTT. Translation gives CASSPSSTGRELFF.

The chain has TRBV5-4 and TRBJ1-6, with D tentatively TRBD1 (5 bases). The V end was cut by 4 bases, the J end by 7 bases, with 15 bases between. Germline CDR1 and CDR2: SGHNT and YYREEE (reference sequence). CDR3 size: 15 residues. CDR3 bases: TGTGCCAGCAGCGCCGGGGGACGAGAGAATTCACCCCTCCACTTT. Its protein product is CASSAGGRENSPLHF.